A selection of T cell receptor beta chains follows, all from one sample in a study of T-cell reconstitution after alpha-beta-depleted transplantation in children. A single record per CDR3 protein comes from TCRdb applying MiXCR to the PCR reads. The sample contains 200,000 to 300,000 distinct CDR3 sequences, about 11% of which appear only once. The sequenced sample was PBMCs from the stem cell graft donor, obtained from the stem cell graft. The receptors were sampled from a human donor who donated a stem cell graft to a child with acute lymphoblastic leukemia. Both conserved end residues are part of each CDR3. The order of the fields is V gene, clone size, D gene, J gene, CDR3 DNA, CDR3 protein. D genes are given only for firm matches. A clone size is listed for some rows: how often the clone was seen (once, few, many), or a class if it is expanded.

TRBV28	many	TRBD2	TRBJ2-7	TGTGCCAGCAAGACTAGCGGGCGGAGTTACGAGCAGTACTTC	CASKTSGRSYEQYF
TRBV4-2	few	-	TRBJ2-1	TGTGCCAGCAGCCAGGGGGGGGGGCCGAGCAATGAGCAGTTCTTC	CASSQGGGPSNEQFF
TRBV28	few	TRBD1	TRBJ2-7	TGTGCCAGCAGTTTCATGCCGGGACAGGACTCCTACGAGCAGTACTTC	CASSFMPGQDSYEQYF
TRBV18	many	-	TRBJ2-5	TGTGCCAGCTCACCACCGCTCAGGGCAGAGACCCAGTACTTC	CASSPPLRAETQYF
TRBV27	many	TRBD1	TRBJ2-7	TGTGCCACCTCCCCGGGACAGCGATCCTACGAGCAGTACTTC	CATSPGQRSYEQYF
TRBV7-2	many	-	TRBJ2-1	TGTGCCAGCAGCATTGCTCTAAGACTCCTTCACAATGAGCAGTTCTTC	CASSIALRLLHNEQFF
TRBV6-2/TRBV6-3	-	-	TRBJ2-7	TGTGCCAGCAGTTACTCGACAGTCGTTTACGAGCAGTACTTC	CASSYSTVVYEQYF
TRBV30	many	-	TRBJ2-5	TGTGCCTGGAGGAACAGCGGCATCAAGACCCAGTACTTC	CAWRNSGIKTQYF
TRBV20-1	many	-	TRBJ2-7	TGCAGTGCTAGAGGGACTGCCTACGAGCAGTACTTC	CSARGTAYEQYF
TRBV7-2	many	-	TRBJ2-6	TGTGCCAGCAGCTTAGCGAGCACAGGGTTTGGACGGACTGGGGCCAACGTCCTGACTTTC	CASSLASTGFGRTGANVLTF
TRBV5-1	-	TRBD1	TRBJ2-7	TGCGCCAGCAGCTCCCAGACAGGGGGCGAGCAGTACTTC	CASSSQTGGEQYF
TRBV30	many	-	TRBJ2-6	TGTGCCTGGACAGGGAGCTCTGGGGCCAACGTCCTGACTTTC	CAWTGSSGANVLTF
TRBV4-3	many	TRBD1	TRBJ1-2	TGCGCCAGCAGCCAAGAAGGAACAGGGGAATATGGCTACACCTTC	CASSQEGTGEYGYTF
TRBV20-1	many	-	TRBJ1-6	TGCAGCGGAAGAGGGATTAACTCGAATTCACCCCTCCACTTT	CSGRGINSNSPLHF
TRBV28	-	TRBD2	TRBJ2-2	TGTGCCAGCAGTCCCCAACCTCGGACTAGCGGGGGGCCGAACACCGGGGAGCTGTTTTTT	CASSPQPRTSGGPNTGELFF
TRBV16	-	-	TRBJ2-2	TGTGCCAGCGTAAGGACACCATTCCCCCCCGGGGAGCTGTTTTTT	CASVRTPFPPGELFF
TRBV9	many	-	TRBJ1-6	TGTGCCAGCAGCGCCTCTTTGGGGGCTGAGTCACCCCTCCACTTT	CASSASLGAESPLHF
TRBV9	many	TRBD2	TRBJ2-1	TGTGCCAGCAGCGTACGGACTAGCACCAATGAGCAGTTCTTC	CASSVRTSTNEQFF
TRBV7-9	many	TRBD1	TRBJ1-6	TGTGCCAGCAGCGTTCCGGACAGGGGCTATTCACCCCTCCACTTT	CASSVPDRGYSPLHF
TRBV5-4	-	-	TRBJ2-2	TGTGCCAGCAGCTTGGGGGGGCCCGACACCGGGGAGCTGTTTTTT	CASSLGGPDTGELFF
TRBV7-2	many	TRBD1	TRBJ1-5	TGTGCCAGCAGCTACGGGACAGGGTTAGGCCAGCCCCAGCATTTT	CASSYGTGLGQPQHF
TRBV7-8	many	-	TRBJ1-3	TGTGCCAGCAGCTTAGAAAGCTCTGGAAACACCATATATTTT	CASSLESSGNTIYF
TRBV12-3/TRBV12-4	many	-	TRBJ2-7	TGTGCCAGCAGTTCTAGCCTCGACAGGAAGCAGTACTTC	CASSSSLDRKQYF
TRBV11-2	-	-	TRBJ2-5	TGTGCCAGCCGAATCCGGACAACCCAAGAGACCCAGTACTTC	CASRIRTTQETQYF
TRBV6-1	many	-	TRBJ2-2	TGTGCCAGCAGTGTTTATGGCCGTACCGCGAACACCGGGGAGCTGTTTTTT	CASSVYGRTANTGELFF
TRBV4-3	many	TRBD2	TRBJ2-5	TGCGCCAGCAGCCAAGGCCCTAGCGGAGAGACCCAGTACTTC	CASSQGPSGETQYF
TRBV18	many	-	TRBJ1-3	TGTGCCAGCTCGGAGGACAGCCAAGACTCTGGAAACACCATATATTTT	CASSEDSQDSGNTIYF
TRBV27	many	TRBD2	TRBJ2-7	TGTGCCAGCAGTCGTCTAGCGGGAGACGAGCAGTACTTC	CASSRLAGDEQYF
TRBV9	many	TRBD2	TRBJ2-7	TGTGCCAGCAGCGTAGTAGACCAGGGACTAGCGGGAGGGCGGTACGAGCAGTACTTC	CASSVVDQGLAGGRYEQYF
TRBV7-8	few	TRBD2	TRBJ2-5	TGTGCCAGCAGCCCGAACCCGGGACTAGGAGTGAGTGGGAAGACCCAGTACTTC	CASSPNPGLGVSGKTQYF
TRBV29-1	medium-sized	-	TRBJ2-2	TGCAGCGTTGAACGGGGTGCGAACACCGGGGAGCTGTTTTTT	CSVERGANTGELFF
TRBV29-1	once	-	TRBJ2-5	TGCAGCGTTGGAAGGACAGGAGGGGAGACCCAGTACTTC	CSVGRTGGETQYF
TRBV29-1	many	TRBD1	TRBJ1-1	TGCAGCGTCCTGCGTGCAGGGGGCACTGAAGCTTTCTTT	CSVLRAGGTEAFF
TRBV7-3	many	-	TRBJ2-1	TGTGCCAGCAGCTTAACCAAGGACGGGGGTGGGGAGCAGTTCTTC	CASSLTKDGGGEQFF
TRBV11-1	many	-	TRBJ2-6	TGTGCCAGCAGCTATATGACAGGCCACTCTGGGGCCAACGTCCTGACTTTC	CASSYMTGHSGANVLTF
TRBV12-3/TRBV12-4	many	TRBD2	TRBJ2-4	TGTGCCAGCAGGGGGACTAGCGGAAACATTCAGTACTTC	CASRGTSGNIQYF
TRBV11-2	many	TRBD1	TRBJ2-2	TGTGCCAGCAGCTTGGGACAGGGGGCGATCGGGGAGCTGTTTTTT	CASSLGQGAIGELFF
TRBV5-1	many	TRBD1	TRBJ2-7	TGCGCCAGCAGCTCCACCGGGACAGCCTACGAGCAGTACTTC	CASSSTGTAYEQYF
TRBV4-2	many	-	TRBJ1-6	TGTGCCAGCAGCCAAGCTACCTCGAATTCACCCCTCCACTTT	CASSQATSNSPLHF
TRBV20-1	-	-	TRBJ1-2	TGCAGTGCTAGGACAGGACACAACTATGGCTACACCTTC	CSARTGHNYGYTF
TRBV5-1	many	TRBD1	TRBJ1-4	TGCGCCAGCAGCTCGACAGGGCGAGAAAAACTGTTTTTT	CASSSTGREKLFF
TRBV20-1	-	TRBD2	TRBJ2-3	TGCAGTGCTAGAGACCCATCTGGGCGGGGGGATATAGATACGCAGTATTTT	CSARDPSGRGDIDTQYF
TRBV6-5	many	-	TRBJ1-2	TGTGCCAGCAGTGGGAAGACGGCAGCGCCGGGCTACACCTTC	CASSGKTAAPGYTF
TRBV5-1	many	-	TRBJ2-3	TGCGCCAGCGGGGAAGCCACAGATACGCAGTATTTT	CASGEATDTQYF
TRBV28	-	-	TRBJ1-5	TGTGCCAGCTGTTTGTTCGGTCAGCCCCAGCATTTT	CASCLFGQPQHF
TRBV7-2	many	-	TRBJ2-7	TGTGCCAGCAGCCCCAATTCTCGGGACAAGCACTACGAGCAGTACTTC	CASSPNSRDKHYEQYF